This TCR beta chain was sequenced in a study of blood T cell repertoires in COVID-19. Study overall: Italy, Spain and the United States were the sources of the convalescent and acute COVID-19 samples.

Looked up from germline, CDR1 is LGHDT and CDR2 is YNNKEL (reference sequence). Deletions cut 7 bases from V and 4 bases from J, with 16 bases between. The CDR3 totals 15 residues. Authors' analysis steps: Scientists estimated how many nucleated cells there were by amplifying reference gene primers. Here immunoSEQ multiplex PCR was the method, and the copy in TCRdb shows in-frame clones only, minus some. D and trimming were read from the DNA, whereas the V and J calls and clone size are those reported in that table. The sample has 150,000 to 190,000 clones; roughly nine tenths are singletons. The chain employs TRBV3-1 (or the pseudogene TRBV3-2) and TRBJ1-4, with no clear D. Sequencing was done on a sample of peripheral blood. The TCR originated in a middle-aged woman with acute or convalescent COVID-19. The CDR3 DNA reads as TGTGCCAGCACCTCCGGAGGAGCGTTTAATGAAAAACTGTTTTTT. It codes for CASTSGGAFNEKLFF.